Listed here are 4 T cell receptor beta chains from one sample, sequenced in a study of T cell responses to AZD1222 COVID-19 vaccine. Libraries were prepared by immunoSEQ multiplex PCR; TCRdb keeps only in-frame clonotypes and omits some of them. The profile shows 120,000 or so clones, around 93% of them singletons. The sample in question was peripheral blood, obtained on day 0 of AZD1222 vaccination. These receptors came from an adult in good health.

This rearrangement joins TRBV7-9 to TRBJ1-1; D is unresolved. Germline CDR1 is SEHNR and CDR2 is FQNEAQ (reference sequence). CDR3 length: 14 amino acids. The V end was cut by 3 bases, the J end by 3 bases, with 11 bases between. The CDR3 DNA is TGTGCCAGCAGCTTTACAAACAGAGACACTGAAGCTTTCTTT. Its protein product is CASSFTNRDTEAFF. Filled out from reference TRBV7-9 and TRBJ1-1, the complete variable domain reads DTGVSQNPRHKITKRGQNVTFRCDPISEHNRLYWYRQTLGQGPEFLTYFQNEAQLEKSRLLSDRFSAERPKGSFSTLEIQRTEQGDSAMYLCASSFTNRDTEAFFGQGTRLTVV.

V is TRBV6-5 and J is TRBJ1-4, with a possible D match to TRBD1 (5 bases). Germline lookup yields CDR1 MNHEY and CDR2 SVGAGI. There are 15 residues in the CDR3. V lost 5 bases, J lost 2 bases, and 12 bases lay in between. The CDR3 loop reads CASSTSGSTNEKLFF. The CDR3 bases are TGTGCCAGCAGTACCTCAGGGTCGACTAATGAAAAACTGTTTTTT.

The V call is TRBV9, the J call TRBJ1-2; 7 bases align to TRBD1. Germline V gene lookup returns CDR1 SGDLS and CDR2 YYNGEE. The ends lost 4 bases at V and 7 bases at J; junction bases unmatched: 16. This CDR3 contains 16 residues. CDR3 in DNA: TGTGCCAGCAGCTCTCGAGGGACAGCCGCTTCTCGTGGCTACACCTTC. This sequence encodes CASSSRGTAASRGYTF.

V is TRBV19 and J is TRBJ1-4; possible D gene TRBD1, 6 bases. V gave up 8 bases and J gave up 10 bases, with 17 bases separating them. Germline V CDR1 and CDR2: LNHDA, SQIVND (reference sequence). The CDR3 loop spans 13 amino acids. The CDR3 nucleotides read TGTGCCAGTCAAATTCCCGGAGGGGGAAAACTGTTTTTT. Amino acids: CASQIPGGGKLFF.